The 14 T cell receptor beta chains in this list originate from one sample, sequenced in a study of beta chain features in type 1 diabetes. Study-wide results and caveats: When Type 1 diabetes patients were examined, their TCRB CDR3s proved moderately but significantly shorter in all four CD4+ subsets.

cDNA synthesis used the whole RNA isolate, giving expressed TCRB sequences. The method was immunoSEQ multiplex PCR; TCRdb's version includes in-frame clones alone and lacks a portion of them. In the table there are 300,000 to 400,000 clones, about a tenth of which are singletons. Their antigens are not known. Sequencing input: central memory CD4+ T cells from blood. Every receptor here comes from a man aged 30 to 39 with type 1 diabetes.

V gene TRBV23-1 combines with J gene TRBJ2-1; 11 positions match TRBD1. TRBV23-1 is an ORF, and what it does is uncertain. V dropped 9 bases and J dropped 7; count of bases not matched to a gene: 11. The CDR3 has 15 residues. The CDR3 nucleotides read TGCGCCAGTCTACACCGGGACAGGGGGGAGAATGAGCAGTTCTTC. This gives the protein CASLHRDRGENEQFF.

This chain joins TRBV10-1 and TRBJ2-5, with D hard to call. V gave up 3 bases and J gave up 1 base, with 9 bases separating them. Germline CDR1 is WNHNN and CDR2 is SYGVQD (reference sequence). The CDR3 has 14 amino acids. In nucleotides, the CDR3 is TGCGCCAGCAGTGACTCCGGGCCCCAAGAGACCCAGTACTTC. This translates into CASSDSGPQETQYF.

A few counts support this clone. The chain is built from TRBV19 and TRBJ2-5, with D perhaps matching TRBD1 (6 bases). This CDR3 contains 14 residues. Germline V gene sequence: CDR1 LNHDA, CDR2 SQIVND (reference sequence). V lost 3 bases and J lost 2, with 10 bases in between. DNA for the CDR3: TGTGCCAGTAGTATTAATGGACAGCAAGAGACCCAGTACTTC. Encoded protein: CASSINGQQETQYF.

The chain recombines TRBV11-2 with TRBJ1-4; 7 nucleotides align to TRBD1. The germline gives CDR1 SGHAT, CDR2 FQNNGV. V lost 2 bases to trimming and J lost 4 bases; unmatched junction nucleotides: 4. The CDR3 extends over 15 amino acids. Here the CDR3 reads CASSLYQGGNEKLFF. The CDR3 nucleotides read TGTGCCAGCAGCTTATACCAGGGGGGTAATGAAAAACTGTTTTTT.

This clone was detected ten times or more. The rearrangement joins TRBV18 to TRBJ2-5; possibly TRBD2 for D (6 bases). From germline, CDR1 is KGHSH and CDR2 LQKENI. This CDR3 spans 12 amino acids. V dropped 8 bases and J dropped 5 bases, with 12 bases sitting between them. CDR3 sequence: CASGGIMETQYF. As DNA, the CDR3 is TGTGCCAGCGGGGGGATAATGGAGACCCAGTACTTC.

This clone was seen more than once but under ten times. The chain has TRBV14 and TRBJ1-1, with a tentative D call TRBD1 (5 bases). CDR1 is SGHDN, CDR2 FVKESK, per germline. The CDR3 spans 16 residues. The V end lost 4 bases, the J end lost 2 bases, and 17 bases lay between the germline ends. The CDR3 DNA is TGTGCCAGCAGCCTGCTCCTCCAGGGCTCCAACACTGAAGCTTTCTTT. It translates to CASSLLLQGSNTEAFF.

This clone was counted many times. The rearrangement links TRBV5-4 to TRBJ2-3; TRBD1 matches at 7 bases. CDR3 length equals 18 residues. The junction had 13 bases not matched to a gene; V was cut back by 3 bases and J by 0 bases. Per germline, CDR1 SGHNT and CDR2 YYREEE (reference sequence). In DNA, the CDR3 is TGTGCCAGCAGCTCCGGAGCCTCCCGGGACAGTAGCACAGATACGCAGTATTTT. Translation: CASSSGASRDSSTDTQYF.

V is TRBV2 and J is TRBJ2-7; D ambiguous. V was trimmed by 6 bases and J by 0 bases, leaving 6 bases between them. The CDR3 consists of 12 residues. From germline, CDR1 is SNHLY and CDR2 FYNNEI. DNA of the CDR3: TGTGCCAGCAGCTCAGACTCCTACGAGCAGTACTTC. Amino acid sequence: CASSSDSYEQYF.

DNA of the CDR3: TGTGCCAGCAGCTTAGCGCAAGGCGGACAGGGGGATGGCTACACCTTC. Protein product: CASSLAQGGQGDGYTF. V and J are TRBV7-9 and TRBJ1-2, with 10 bases aligning to TRBD1. Trimming at V came to 0 bases and at J to 6 bases, leaving 7 bases not matched to a gene. The germline V gene has CDR1 SEHNR and CDR2 FQNEAQ (reference sequence). CDR3 length: 16 residues.

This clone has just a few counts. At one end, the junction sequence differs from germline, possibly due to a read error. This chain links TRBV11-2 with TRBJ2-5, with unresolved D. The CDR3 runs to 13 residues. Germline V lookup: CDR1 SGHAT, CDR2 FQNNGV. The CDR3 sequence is CASSQGHQETQYF. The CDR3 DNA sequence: TGCGCCAGCAGCCAAGGGCACCAAGAGACCCAGTACTTC.

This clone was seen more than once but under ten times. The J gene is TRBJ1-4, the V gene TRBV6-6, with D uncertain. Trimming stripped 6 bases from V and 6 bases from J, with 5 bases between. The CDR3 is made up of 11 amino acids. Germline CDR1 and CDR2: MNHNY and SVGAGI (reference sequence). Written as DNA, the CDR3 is TGTGCCAGCAGAATCGATGAAAAACTGTTTTTT. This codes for CASRIDEKLFF.

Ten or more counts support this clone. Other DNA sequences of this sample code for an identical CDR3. This chain's CDR3 is CASSIGGADTQYF. The CDR3, as DNA: TGTGCCAGTAGTATCGGCGGGGCGGATACGCAGTATTTT. J is TRBJ2-3 and V is TRBV19; D perhaps matches TRBD2 (6 bases). CDR1 and CDR2 from the germline V gene are LNHDA and SQIVND (reference sequence). Trimming removed 3 bases from V and 6 bases from J, with 10 bases in between. This CDR3 comprises 13 residues.

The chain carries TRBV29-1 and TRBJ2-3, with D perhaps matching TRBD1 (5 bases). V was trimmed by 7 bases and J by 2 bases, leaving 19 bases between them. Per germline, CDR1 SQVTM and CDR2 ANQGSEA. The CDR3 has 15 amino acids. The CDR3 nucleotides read TGCAGCGGCCGAAAGGGGCAGAACCCCACAGATACGCAGTATTTT. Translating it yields CSGRKGQNPTDTQYF.

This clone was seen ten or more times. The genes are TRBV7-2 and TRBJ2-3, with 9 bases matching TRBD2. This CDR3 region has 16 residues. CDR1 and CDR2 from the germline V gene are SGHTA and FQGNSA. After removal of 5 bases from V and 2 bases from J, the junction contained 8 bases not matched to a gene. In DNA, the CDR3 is TGTGCCAGCAGCCCTCTTGCGGGGGGGCCCACAGATACGCAGTATTTT. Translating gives CASSPLAGGPTDTQYF.